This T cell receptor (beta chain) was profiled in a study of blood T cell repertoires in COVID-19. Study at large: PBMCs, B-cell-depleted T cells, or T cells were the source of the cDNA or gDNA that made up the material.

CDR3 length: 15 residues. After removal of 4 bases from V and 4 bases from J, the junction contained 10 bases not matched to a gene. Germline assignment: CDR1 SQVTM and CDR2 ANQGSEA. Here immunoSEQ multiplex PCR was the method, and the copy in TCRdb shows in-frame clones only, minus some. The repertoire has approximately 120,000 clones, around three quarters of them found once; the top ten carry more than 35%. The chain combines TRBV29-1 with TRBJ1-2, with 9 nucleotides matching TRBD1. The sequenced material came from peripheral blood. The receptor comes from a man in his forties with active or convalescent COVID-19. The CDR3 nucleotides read TGCAGCGTTGTAGGACAGGGGAAAGCAGGCTATGGCTACACCTTC. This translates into CSVVGQGKAGYGYTF.